The present TCR beta chain was sequenced within a study of T cell responses to AZD1222 COVID-19 vaccine. The CDR3 has 15 residues. Germline trimming cut 0 bases from V and 4 bases from J; bases unmatched to any gene: 3. From germline, CDR1 is SGDLS and CDR2 YYNGEE. Produced via immunoSEQ multiplex PCR; TCRdb's table is partial and in-frame only. The sample lists 100,000 or so clones, 70% to 90% occurring once. This receptor was identified in an adult in good health. Source: peripheral blood, taken on day 0 of AZD1222 vaccination. The V and J genes are TRBV9 and TRBJ1-3; 8 nucleotides agree with TRBD1. The CDR3 sequence is CASSVGTGPGNTIYF. The CDR3 DNA reads as TGTGCCAGCAGCGTAGGGACAGGGCCCGGAAACACCATATATTTT.